The clone carrying this T cell receptor (beta chain) was seen only a few times. The target antigen is unknown. CD4+ cells of the naive, central memory, regulatory and stem cell-like memory types were sorted via CD45RO/CCR7/CD25/CD127/CD95/CD27. Sequenced material consisted of expressed TCRB transcripts (all of the isolated RNA was reverse transcribed). Roughly 3.6 million reads, on average, came from each naive, central memory and regulatory T cell sample. Data came from immunoSEQ multiplex PCR; TCRdb stores just in-frame clones and leaves some out. Among around 240,000 clones listed, 9% to 10% were seen once. V shed 3 bases and J shed 0 bases, with 7 bases lying between them. Germline-derived CDR1 and CDR2 are MRHNA and SNTAGT. This CDR3 comprises 14 residues. The record originates from a study of beta chain features in type 1 diabetes. About the study: Patients looked much like healthy donors when it came to age, gender and cell yields.

Findings and limits, study-wide: Overrepresentation of cells with high TCR expression could result from cDNA sequencing.

The sequenced sample consisted of naive CD4+ T cells from blood. J is TRBJ2-3 and V is TRBV6-4; D perhaps matches TRBD1 (5 bases). This TCR was recovered from a woman younger than 30 in good health. The CDR3 here is CASSETASTDTQYF. CDR3 nucleotide sequence: TGTGCCAGCAGTGAGACAGCTAGCACAGATACGCAGTATTTT.